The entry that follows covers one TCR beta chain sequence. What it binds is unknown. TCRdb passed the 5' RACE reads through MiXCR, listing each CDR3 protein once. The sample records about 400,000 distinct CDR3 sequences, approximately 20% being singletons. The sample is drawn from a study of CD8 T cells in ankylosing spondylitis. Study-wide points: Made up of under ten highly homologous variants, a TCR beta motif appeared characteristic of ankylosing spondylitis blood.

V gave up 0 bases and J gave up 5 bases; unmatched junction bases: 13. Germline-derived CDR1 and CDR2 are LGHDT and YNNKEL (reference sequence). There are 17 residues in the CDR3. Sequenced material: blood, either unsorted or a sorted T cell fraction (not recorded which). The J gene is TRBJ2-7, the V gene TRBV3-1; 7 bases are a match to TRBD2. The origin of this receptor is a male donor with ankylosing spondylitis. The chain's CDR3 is CASSQDLLAGAFNEQYF. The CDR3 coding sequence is TGTGCCAGCAGCCAAGATCTCTTGGCGGGAGCGTTCAACGAGCAGTACTTC.